This T cell receptor (beta chain) comes out of a study of beta chain features in type 1 diabetes. This clone has more than one count but fewer than ten. Antigen unknown. As every portion of the isolated RNA was reverse transcribed, the sequencing read expressed TCRB transcripts. An average approximately 4 million reads came from naive, central memory and regulatory T cell samples. Sequenced by immunoSEQ multiplex PCR; TCRdb stores in-frame clones only, minus some. Of approximately 730,000 clones in the sample, 13% were seen once. Study-wide results and limits: Moderate yet significant TCRB CDR3 shortening was seen in Type 1 diabetes patients in all four CD4+ subsets. Whether TCRB rearrangement is influenced by HLA type went unresolved here.

CD4+ naive, central memory, regulatory and stem cell-like memory cells were sorted via CD45RO/CCR7/CD25/CD127/CD95/CD27. Germline lookup yields CDR1 SEHNR and CDR2 FQNEAQ (reference sequence). The germline V and J ends were trimmed by 1 base and 3 bases, with 15 bases remaining between them. The CDR3 contains 16 residues. This rearrangement joins TRBV7-9 to TRBJ2-5, with D unresolved. This TCR was recovered from a young man with type 1 diabetes. Sequences were obtained from naive CD4+ T cells from blood. The DNA of the CDR3 is TGTGCCAGCAGCTTAGGGCGCAGGCTACCCGAAGAGACCCAGTACTTC. This codes for CASSLGRRLPEETQYF.